This T cell receptor (beta chain) emerged from a study of chemoradiotherapy in HPV16-positive cancers. Study-wide points: HPV-responsive T-cell expansion during chemoradiotherapy was linked to improved recurrence-free survival in HPV16-positive patients.

Samples were taken several times over chemoradiotherapy. Generated by immunoSEQ multiplex PCR, the TCRdb table keeps only in-frame clones and is missing some. This table has 20,000 to 25,000 clones, about 86% appearing once. About this clone itself: Its antigen is not known.

This sequence originates from a human donor with HPV-associated anogenital cancer. This specimen was blood, taken from a patient who underwent chemoradiotherapy.

In DNA, the CDR3 is TGTGCCAGCAGCTCATGGGGGGAGCACTACGAGCAGTACTTC. It codes for CASSSWGEHYEQYF. The chain has TRBV27 and TRBJ2-7, with a tentative D call TRBD2 (6 bases). CDR1 MNHEY and CDR2 SMNVEV come from the germline V gene (reference sequence). The V end was cut by 6 bases, the J end by 3 bases, with 15 bases between. This CDR3 spans 14 amino acids.